Listed below are T cell receptor beta chains from one sample, sequenced in a study of T cells after posttransplantation cyclophosphamide. Here immunoSEQ multiplex PCR was the method, and the copy in TCRdb shows in-frame clones only, minus some. The sample lists thousands of clones, roughly four fifths occurring once. The material sequenced was PBMCs. The receptor set was obtained from a man aged 30 to 45 with a blood cancer, CMV-positive, and with a related stem cell donor. The CDR3 runs from the conserved cysteine through the conserved F or W. A D gene is named only where the DNA matches it firmly. Size is omitted from some rows. Given values are once, few, many or a class for expanded clones.

j_call clone_size v_call d_call cdr3_aa cdr3_nt
TRBJ1-1 - TRBV18 - CASSPVQGLGNTEAFF TGTGCCAGCTCACCGGTCCAGGGGTTGGGGAACACTGAAGCTTTCTTT
TRBJ2-1 - TRBV27 TRBD2 CASRGLADLGFNEQFF TGTGCCAGCAGGGGACTAGCGGACTTGGGATTCAATGAGCAGTTCTTC
TRBJ2-7 - TRBV5-4 - CASSQDFAGFYEQYF TGCGCCAGCAGCCAAGATTTTGCAGGGTTCTACGAGCAGTACTTC
TRBJ1-2 - TRBV30 - CAWSPTGVSDGYTF TGTGCCTGGAGCCCAACGGGGGTATCGGATGGCTACACCTTC
TRBJ1-3 few TRBV2 TRBD1 CASSSRQGLFSGNTIYF TGTGCCAGCAGTAGTCGACAGGGACTTTTCTCTGGAAACACCATATATTTT
TRBJ1-2 - TRBV7-6 TRBD1 CASSLEDRYGYTF TGTGCCAGCAGCTTGGAGGACAGGTATGGCTACACCTTC
TRBJ2-1 few TRBV6-6 TRBD2 CASSRLAGGQNEQFF TGTGCCAGCAGTCGACTAGCGGGAGGTCAAAATGAGCAGTTCTTC
TRBJ2-7 - TRBV7-2 TRBD1 CASSLVGTGDYEQYF TGTGCCAGCAGCTTAGTTGGGACAGGGGACTACGAGCAGTACTTC
TRBJ1-2 - TRBV19 - CASSIEESPDYGYTF TGTGCCAGTAGTATAGAGGAGTCGCCGGACTATGGCTACACCTTC
TRBJ1-2 - TRBV6-1 - CASVQGDLQNYGYTF TGTGCCAGCGTACAGGGAGACCTCCAGAACTATGGCTACACCTTC